Listed below are T cell receptor beta chains from one sample, sequenced in a study of T cell responses to AZD1222 COVID-19 vaccine. Produced via immunoSEQ multiplex PCR; TCRdb's table is partial and in-frame only. This table has 140,000 to 150,000 clones, more than 85% appearing once. Sequencing was performed on peripheral blood, taken on day 0 of AZD1222 vaccination. All receptors derive from an adult in good health. The CDR3 runs from the conserved cysteine through the conserved F or W. The D gene is left open where the match is weak. Clone size is stated in some rows and not others, as once, few, many or a class when expanded.

TRBV28	TRBJ1-6	TRBD1	-	TGTGCCAGCAAGGCGGGACAGGAGAATTCACCCCTCCACTTT	CASKAGQENSPLHF
TRBV6-4	TRBJ1-6	TRBD1	few	TGTGCCAGCAGTGACGTGGCAGGGGGGAATTCACCCCTCCACTTT	CASSDVAGGNSPLHF
TRBV29-1	TRBJ1-2	-	-	TGCAGCGTTGAGGACTCCAACTATGGCTACACCTTC	CSVEDSNYGYTF
TRBV3-1/TRBV3-2	TRBJ1-3	-	-	TGTGCCAGCAGCCAAGGGACAGCCTCTGGAAACACCATATATTTT	CASSQGTASGNTIYF
TRBV9	TRBJ2-3	-	-	TGTGCCAGCAGCGTAGGCCTGAGCACAGATACGCAGTATTTT	CASSVGLSTDTQYF
TRBV28	TRBJ1-4	-	-	TGTGCCAGCTATGCAACTAATGAAAAACTGTTTTTT	CASYATNEKLFF
TRBV28	TRBJ2-5	-	-	TGTGCCAGCAGTTTCCTTGCCGTGGGGGGTTTCCAAGAGACCCAGTACTTC	CASSFLAVGGFQETQYF
TRBV9	TRBJ2-1	TRBD1	-	TGTGCCAGCAGCATAGGACAGGGAAGGGATGAGCAGTTCTTC	CASSIGQGRDEQFF
TRBV7-9	TRBJ1-1	TRBD1	-	TGTGCCATGAAATCGACAGGGTTCTTGAACACTGAAGCTTTCTTT	CAMKSTGFLNTEAFF
TRBV7-2	TRBJ1-2	-	once	TGTGCCAGCAGCTTAGGGGCCGGCGGCGGGGACTACACCTTC	CASSLGAGGGDYTF
TRBV5-1	TRBJ1-1	-	-	TGCGCCAGCAGCTTGGAGGGTCGGGACACTGAAGCTTTCTTT	CASSLEGRDTEAFF
TRBV5-1	TRBJ2-1	-	-	TGCGCCAGCAGCCAACCGAGCTCCTACAATGAGCAGTTCTTC	CASSQPSSYNEQFF
TRBV3-1/TRBV3-2	TRBJ2-7	-	-	TGTGCCAGCAGCCAGGCCAGCAGCTCCTACGAGCAGTACTTC	CASSQASSSYEQYF
TRBV13	TRBJ2-1	TRBD2	-	TGTGCCAGCAGCCTATTGACTAGCGGGAGTTCCTACAATGAGCAGTTCTTC	CASSLLTSGSSYNEQFF
TRBV5-1	TRBJ1-2	-	-	TGCGCCAGCAGCTTAAGGCCAGGGGCAGATGGTGGCTACACCTTC	CASSLRPGADGGYTF
TRBV3-1/TRBV3-2	TRBJ2-2	-	-	TGTGCCAGCAGCCAGGTCAGGAACACCGGGGAGCTGTTTTTT	CASSQVRNTGELFF
TRBV13	TRBJ2-1	-	few	TGTGCCAGCAGCTCCCTCGTCGATGAGCAGTTCTTC	CASSSLVDEQFF
TRBV7-9	TRBJ2-3	TRBD2	-	TGTGCCAGCAGCTTAGATTCTAGCGGGGGGACAGATACGCAGTATTTT	CASSLDSSGGTDTQYF
TRBV10-3	TRBJ1-1	TRBD1	-	TGTGCCATCAAGGGGGACAGGGGAGGCACTGAAGCTTTCTTT	CAIKGDRGGTEAFF
TRBV5-1	TRBJ2-1	TRBD2	-	TGCGCCAGCAGTATCGGTCAGCGGGAGAGCAATGAGCAGTTCTTC	CASSIGQRESNEQFF
TRBV27	TRBJ2-3	TRBD2	-	TGTGCCAGCAGTTCAAGGGCGGGAGGGTTCACAGATACGCAGTATTTT	CASSSRAGGFTDTQYF
TRBV19	TRBJ1-3	-	-	TGTGCCAGTAGTATTATGGGCAGCTCTGGAAACACCATATATTTT	CASSIMGSSGNTIYF
TRBV29-1	TRBJ1-4	-	few	TGCAGCGTTTCTCCCAGCGGGGTAAGAGAAAAACTGTTTTTT	CSVSPSGVREKLFF
TRBV19	TRBJ2-7	-	once	TGTGCCAGTAGTATAGCCAGGGCGGGGACCTACGAGCAGTACTTC	CASSIARAGTYEQYF
TRBV6-5	TRBJ2-7	TRBD2	-	TGTGCCAGCACCGCGAAGCGGGAGGCCTACGAGCAGTACTTC	CASTAKREAYEQYF
TRBV24-1	TRBJ2-2	-	-	TGTGCCACCAGTGATACACGCACCGGGGAGCTGTTTTTT	CATSDTRTGELFF
TRBV30	TRBJ1-2	-	-	TGTGCCTGGAGTGACCGACAGGAGACTAACTATGGCTACACCTTC	CAWSDRQETNYGYTF
TRBV19	TRBJ1-2	TRBD1	-	TGTGCCAGTATACGGGGACAGGGGGAGAGTTATGGCTACACCTTC	CASIRGQGESYGYTF
TRBV25-1	TRBJ1-1	-	-	TGTGCCAGCAGTGAATGGGAGAGGGACACTGAAGCTTTCTTT	CASSEWERDTEAFF
TRBV27	TRBJ1-1	-	-	TGTGCCAGCGGATGGACGGCGAACACTGAAGCTTTCTTT	CASGWTANTEAFF
TRBV19	TRBJ1-2	TRBD1	-	TGTGCCAGTAGTGTATCCCCGGGACAGCCTAATGGCTACACCTTC	CASSVSPGQPNGYTF
TRBV11-1	TRBJ1-1	-	once	TGTGCCAGCAGCTTTAGAGGGTTCGACACTGAAGCTTTCTTT	CASSFRGFDTEAFF
TRBV27	TRBJ1-5	TRBD1	-	TGTGCCAGCAGTTTGGGACAGGCTAGCAATCAGCCCCAGCATTTT	CASSLGQASNQPQHF
TRBV30	TRBJ1-2	-	-	TGTGCCTGGGTAGGAGACATCGCTAACTATGGCTACACCTTC	CAWVGDIANYGYTF
TRBV27	TRBJ1-2	-	-	TGTGCCAGCAGTCCTTCTTTGGGGGGCTACACCTTC	CASSPSLGGYTF
TRBV28	TRBJ1-2	-	-	TGTGCCAGCAGTCAACAGGGCCCTGGCTACACCTTC	CASSQQGPGYTF
TRBV21-1	TRBJ2-7	-	-	TGTGCCAGCAGCAAATGGGACAGGGTTTACGAGCAGTACTTC	CASSKWDRVYEQYF